The 27 T cell receptor beta chains below all came from one sample that was sequenced in a study of T cells after yellow fever vaccination. MiXCR, run by TCRdb on the 5' RACE reads, gives a single entry per CDR3 protein. The repertoire has some 200,000 distinct CDR3 sequences, 3% to 4% of them found once; the top ten carry about 3.3%. The sample in question was CD4+ T cells sorted from PBMCs, obtained 10 days after the yellow fever booster vaccination. Every receptor here comes from a man in his late teens or twenties who received the YFV17D yellow fever vaccine.

This clonotype was picked up many times. The V call is TRBV6-2 or TRBV6-3, the J call TRBJ1-5; D is unclear. Trimming removed 5 bases at V and 2 bases at J, with 13 bases between. The CDR3 totals 15 residues. Germline V CDR1 and CDR2: MNHEY, SVGEGT. Written as DNA, the CDR3 is TGTGCCAGCAGTCCCTCGGGGAAGGGCAATCAGCCCCAGCATTTT. Its translation: CASSPSGKGNQPQHF.

In its sample, this clonotype was seen a few times. The rearrangement links TRBV5-1 to TRBJ1-1; 7 positions agree with TRBD1. The CDR3 is made up of 15 amino acids. Per the germline V gene, CDR1 is SGHRS and CDR2 is YFSETQ. Trimming removed 4 bases from V and 4 bases from J; junction bases left unmatched: 10. The CDR3 here is CASSRQGMSGTEAFF. CDR3 nucleotides: TGCGCCAGCAGCCGACAGGGTATGAGTGGCACTGAAGCTTTCTTT. Filled out from reference TRBV5-1 and TRBJ1-1, the complete variable domain reads KAGVTQTPRYLIKTRGQQVTLSCSPISGHRSVSWYQQTPGQGLQFLFEYFSETQRNKGNFPGRFSGRQFSNSRSEMNVSTLELGDSALYLCASSRQGMSGTEAFFGQGTRLTVV.

This clonotype was detected a few times. This sequence joins TRBV12-3 or TRBV12-4 and TRBJ2-3, with TRBD1 as a possible D gene (5 bases). This CDR3 is built from 15 residues. The V and J ends lost 5 bases and 6 bases respectively, with 18 bases between them. The CDR3 DNA is TGTGCCAGCAGTCGGTGGGGCGGACAATGGGATACGCAGTATTTT. Its translation: CASSRWGGQWDTQYF.

This clonotype was counted ten times or more. The V gene is TRBV6-5, the J gene TRBJ1-5, with D hard to call. CDR1 and CDR2 (germline): MNHEY, SVGAGI. The CDR3 consists of 13 residues. The ends were cut back, 3 bases at V and 0 bases at J, with 3 bases in the middle. The CDR3 protein is CASSYNSNQPQHF. The CDR3 DNA follows: TGTGCCAGCAGTTATAATAGCAATCAGCCCCAGCATTTT.

The genes are TRBV7-2 and TRBJ2-1, with D maybe TRBD2 (5 bases). Trimming took off 1 base at V and 0 bases at J, with 13 bases between the two ends. CDR1 is SGHTA, CDR2 FQGNSA, per germline. The CDR3 consists of 17 residues. CDR3 protein: CASSLEGTGSSYNEQFF. CDR3 coding DNA: TGTGCCAGCAGCTTAGAAGGAACGGGGAGCTCCTACAATGAGCAGTTCTTC.

This clonotype came up a few times. The V call is TRBV18, the J call TRBJ1-4, with TRBD1 matching 8 bases. Germline V gene lookup returns CDR1 KGHSH and CDR2 LQKENI. V lost 6 bases to trimming and J lost 10 bases; unmatched junction nucleotides: 10. The CDR3 covers 14 residues. The CDR3 DNA reads as TGTGCCAGCTCCCCTGATTCAGGGGGCCGAAAACTGTTTTTT. This encodes CASSPDSGGRKLFF.

This clonotype was observed a handful of times. This chain links TRBV5-1 with TRBJ1-2; 9 bases match TRBD1. CDR1 and CDR2 from the germline V gene are SGHRS and YFSETQ. The CDR3 consists of 13 residues. Trimming removed 4 bases from V and 8 bases from J; junction bases left unmatched: 6. For the CDR3, the DNA is TGCGCCAGCAGCGGCGGACAGGGGACCGGCTACACCTTC. It is translated as CASSGGQGTGYTF.

This chain connects TRBV6-2 or TRBV6-3 to TRBJ2-3, with 9 bases fitting TRBD2. Looked up from germline, CDR1 is MNHEY and CDR2 is SVGEGT. V was pared by 5 bases and J by 10 bases, with 7 bases of the junction left unmatched. The CDR3 consists of 13 residues. CDR3: CASSDLIAGAQYF. CDR3 DNA: TGTGCCAGCAGTGACTTAATAGCGGGGGCGCAGTATTTT.

This clonotype was seen ten or more times. The chain employs TRBV15 and TRBJ2-1, with D perhaps TRBD1 or TRBD2 (5 bases each). This CDR3 spans 14 amino acids. The V end lost 5 bases, the J end lost 8 bases, and 16 bases lay between the germline ends. The germline CDR1 and CDR2 sequences are LNHNV and YYDKDF (reference sequence). This CDR3 is CATSRTRGRDEQFF. In nucleotides, the CDR3 is TGTGCCACCAGCCGCACCCGGGGCCGGGATGAGCAGTTCTTC. Complete variable domain (other parts from reference TRBV15 and TRBJ2-1): DAMVIQNPRYQVTQFGKPVTLSCSQTLNHNVMYWYQQKSSQAPKLLFHYYDKDFNNEADTPDNFQSRRPNTSFCFLDIRSPGLGDTAMYLCATSRTRGRDEQFFGPGTRLTVL.

This clonotype was observed a few times. The chain combines TRBV10-2 with TRBJ2-1; possible D gene TRBD1, 6 bases. This CDR3 is built from 15 residues. CDR1 is WSHSY and CDR2 is SAAADI in the germline V gene. V was cut by 6 bases and J by 4 bases, with 16 bases left in between. CDR3 residues: CASSDWAGEYNEQFF. The CDR3 bases are TGCGCCAGCAGCGACTGGGCAGGGGAGTACAATGAGCAGTTCTTC.

V and J are TRBV6-1 and TRBJ1-2; weak D call: TRBD1 (5 bases). V dropped 1 base and J dropped 4 bases, with 16 bases sitting between them. CDR1 and CDR2 from the germline V gene are MNHNS and SASEGT. The CDR3 has 16 amino acids. The CDR3 DNA reads as TGTGCCAGCAGTGAAGTCCCCTCACGGGGGATCTATGGCTACACCTTC. Translating gives CASSEVPSRGIYGYTF.

This clonotype was counted between two and nine times. This chain uses TRBV7-2 with TRBJ1-6, with D tentatively TRBD1 (6 bases). The CDR3 is 14 residues long. Trimming took 2 bases from V and 6 from J, leaving 8 bases between them. CDR1 and CDR2 (germline): SGHTA, FQGNSA. The CDR3 protein is CASSLRGGNSPLHF. The CDR3 DNA sequence: TGTGCCAGCAGCTTAAGAGGGGGTAATTCACCCCTCCACTTT.

This clonotype was observed at least ten times. V gene TRBV7-2 combines with J gene TRBJ1-1; 11 bases line up with TRBD1. The CDR3 contains 14 residues. Germline assignment: CDR1 SGHTA and CDR2 FQGNSA. V was pared by 5 bases and J by 5 bases, with 4 bases of the junction left unmatched. CDR3 DNA: TGTGCCAGCAGCGGGGACAGGGGGAGGACTGAAGCTTTCTTT. It translates to CASSGDRGRTEAFF.

This clonotype showed up just a few times. The J gene is TRBJ2-2, the V gene TRBV21-1. TRBV21-1 constitutes a pseudogene. This CDR3 spans 17 amino acids. The chain's CDR3 is CASRGFLESDPTGELFF. In DNA form, the CDR3 reads TGTGCTAGCAGGGGGTTTTTAGAATCGGACCCAACCGGGGAGCTGTTTTTT.

In its sample, this clonotype was seen many times. The gene calls are TRBV30 and TRBJ2-4, with D uncertain. V was clipped by 1 base and J by 6 bases, with 10 bases between them. The germline CDR1 and CDR2 sequences are GTSNPN and SVGIG (reference sequence). This CDR3 is built from 13 residues. CDR3 nucleotides: TGTGCCTGGAGTGGGCCTACCCCAAACATTCAGTACTTC. Translated: CAWSGPTPNIQYF.

The chain combines TRBV5-4 with TRBJ2-3, with 8 bases aligning to TRBD2. This CDR3 is 16 amino acids long. V trimming: 1 base; J trimming: 0 bases; junction bases outside the gene matches: 4. Germline assignment: CDR1 SGHNT and CDR2 YYREEE (reference sequence). Here the CDR3 reads CASSLSGGPSTDTQYF. The CDR3 nucleotides read TGTGCCAGCAGCTTGAGCGGGGGCCCTAGCACAGATACGCAGTATTTT.

The chain employs TRBV30 and TRBJ1-2; D call uncertain. The CDR3 loop spans 13 amino acids. Deletions cut 0 bases from V and 3 bases from J, with 8 bases between. In germline, CDR1 is GTSNPN, CDR2 SVGIG (reference sequence). The CDR3 reads CAWSVRGYYGYTF. CDR3 DNA sequence: TGTGCCTGGAGTGTTCGGGGATACTATGGCTACACCTTC. The variable domain in full, completed from reference TRBV30 and TRBJ1-2, reads SQTIHQWPATLVQPVGSPLSLECTVEGTSNPNLYWYRQAAGRGLQLLFYSVGIGQISSEVPQNLSASRPQDRQFILSSKKLLLSDSGFYLCAWSVRGYYGYTFGSGTRLTVV.

This clonotype has a handful of counts. The gene calls are TRBV6-5 and TRBJ1-6; 7 bases match TRBD1. The CDR3 extends over 17 amino acids. The germline CDR1 and CDR2 sequences are MNHEY and SVGAGI. Trimming at V came to 6 bases and at J to 7 bases, leaving 15 bases not matched to a gene. The CDR3 sequence: CASSRGPTGALNSPLHF. The CDR3 bases are TGTGCCAGCAGCCGAGGCCCTACAGGGGCCCTCAATTCACCCCTCCACTTT.

In this sample, this clonotype turned up many times. This chain links TRBV6-5 with TRBJ2-5; perhaps TRBD1 as D (6 bases). The germline V and J ends were trimmed by 6 bases and 0 bases, with 14 bases remaining between them. CDR3 size: 15 residues. Germline V CDR1 and CDR2: MNHEY, SVGAGI. CDR3 protein: CASRGARRDQETQYF. The CDR3 nucleotides read TGTGCCAGCAGGGGGGCCCGACGGGACCAAGAGACCCAGTACTTC.

This clonotype was seen ten or more times. The chain combines TRBV5-4 with TRBJ2-1; 12 bases match TRBD2. With V trimmed by 4 bases and J by 7 bases, 12 bases remained unmatched. The germline V gene encodes CDR1 SGHNT and CDR2 YYREEE (reference sequence). The CDR3 totals 17 residues. The chain's CDR3 is CASSPASGGAGLNEQFF. CDR3 nucleotides: TGTGCCAGCAGCCCCGCTAGCGGGGGGGCCGGGTTGAATGAGCAGTTCTTC.

In this sample, this clonotype turned up many times. This chain connects TRBV5-4 to TRBJ2-3; no definite D call. Germline assignment: CDR1 SGHNT and CDR2 YYREEE (reference sequence). V dropped 2 bases and J dropped 2 bases, with 9 bases sitting between them. The CDR3 is 14 residues long. The chain's CDR3 is CASSFVGPTDTQYF. The CDR3 bases are TGTGCCAGCAGCTTCGTCGGGCCCACAGATACGCAGTATTTT.

This clonotype was seen repeatedly, ten times or more. V gene TRBV4-1 combines with J gene TRBJ1-2; D is ambiguous. The V gene lost 0 bases and the J gene lost 4 bases, with 12 bases spanning the gap. Germline values: CDR1 MGHRA, CDR2 YSYEKL. The CDR3 totals 15 residues. For the CDR3, the DNA is TGCGCCAGCAGCCAAGATCGCGGGGTAGGCTATGGCTACACCTTC. Amino acids: CASSQDRGVGYGYTF.

This clonotype has ten or more counts. This chain links TRBV7-2 with TRBJ2-3; TRBD1 is a possible D gene (6 bases). Germline CDR1 reads SGHTA; CDR2 reads FQGNSA. This CDR3 spans 12 amino acids. V dropped 5 bases and J dropped 4 bases, with 7 bases sitting between them. CDR3 loop: CASSHRADTQYF. The CDR3 DNA reads TGTGCCAGCAGCCACAGGGCAGATACGCAGTATTTT.

The sample holds a few counts of this clonotype. The chain couples TRBV6-1 to TRBJ2-1; D gene unclear. V lost 1 base to trimming and J lost 4 bases, with 11 bases between them. The CDR3 has 15 amino acids. The germline CDR1 and CDR2 sequences are MNHNS and SASEGT. The CDR3 sequence is CASSEVGQIYNEQFF. In DNA, the CDR3 is TGTGCCAGCAGTGAAGTAGGGCAGATATACAATGAGCAGTTCTTC.

This clonotype was seen many times. The chain employs TRBV6-2 or TRBV6-3 and TRBJ2-3, with TRBD2 matching over 13 bases. V was clipped by 6 bases and J by 4 bases; unmatched bases: 7. Per the germline V gene, CDR1 is MNHEY and CDR2 is SVGEGT. CDR3 length: 16 amino acids. Here the CDR3 DNA reads TGTGCCAGCAGCAAATGGACTAGCGGGGGTGCAGATACGCAGTATTTT. It is translated as CASSKWTSGGADTQYF.

The J gene is TRBJ2-3, the V gene TRBV5-1, with 7 bases identical to TRBD1. The germline gives CDR1 SGHRS, CDR2 YFSETQ. The CDR3 has 16 amino acids. V shed 0 bases, J shed 2 bases, and the junction held 6 bases outside the gene matches. The CDR3 sequence: CASSLGQGEFTDTQYF. The CDR3 DNA sequence: TGCGCCAGCAGCTTGGGGCAGGGGGAATTCACAGATACGCAGTATTTT.

This clonotype was detected ten times or more. The chain joins TRBV18 to TRBJ1-5; TRBD1 aligns across 9 bases. Germline CDR1 KGHSH, CDR2 LQKENI. V dropped 2 bases and J dropped 8; count of bases not matched to a gene: 7. CDR3 length: 15 residues. CDR3 bases: TGTGCCAGCTCACCAAACAGGGGGCGTGATGAGCCCCAGCATTTT. This codes for CASSPNRGRDEPQHF.